These 26 T cell receptor beta chains originate from one sample sequenced in a study of cytomegalovirus exposure and HLA in healthy donors. 60 Vbeta and 13 Jbeta primers were used in PCR. The table came from immunoSEQ multiplex PCR; TCRdb's copy has only in-frame clones and leaves some out. The sample includes tens of thousands of clones, around 8% of them seen just once. The sequenced sample was PBMCs. All receptors come from a man in his fifties or sixties in good health and CMV-seronegative.

This clone has more than one count but fewer than ten. The CDR3 bases are TGTGCCAGCTCGAGGAGCTCCGGGACTAGCGGCTCCTACGAGCAGTACTTC. It codes for CASSRSSGTSGSYEQYF. This rearrangement joins TRBV6-4 to TRBJ2-7; the match to TRBD2 covers 11 bases. The germline gives CDR1 MRHNA, CDR2 SNTAGT. Unmatched junction bases numbered 12, after V lost 8 bases and J lost 0 bases. The CDR3 runs 17 residues.

There are a few counts of this clone. The chain couples TRBV9 to TRBJ2-5; a possible D gene is TRBD2 (7 bases). Trimming took off 2 bases at V and 2 bases at J, with 19 bases between the two ends. The V gene's germline CDR1 is SGDLS and CDR2 YYNGEE. This CDR3 is built from 17 residues. The CDR3 is CASSVREGGNWQETQYF. In DNA form, the CDR3 reads TGTGCCAGCAGCGTGAGGGAGGGGGGGAATTGGCAAGAGACCCAGTACTTC.

This sequence joins TRBV5-1 and TRBJ2-5, with 9 bases identical to TRBD1. The DNA end favors TRBJ2-7, so the J call may be wrong. Per the germline V gene, CDR1 is SGHRS and CDR2 is YFSETQ. This CDR3 comprises 15 residues. The CDR3 DNA reads TGCGCCAGCAGCTCCGAACCGGGACAGGGATACGAGCAGTACTTC. It translates to CASSSEPGQGYEQYF.

The rearrangement uses TRBV27 and TRBJ2-4, with D perhaps TRBD2 (6 bases). V lost 6 bases to trimming and J lost 7 bases, with 13 bases between them. CDR1 is MNHEY, CDR2 SMNVEV, per germline (reference sequence). The CDR3 runs 13 residues. CDR3 loop: CASSPWGDNIQYF. In DNA, the CDR3 is TGTGCCAGCAGCCCCTGGGGGGATAACATTCAGTACTTC.

This clone showed up just a few times. V usage is TRBV27 and J usage is TRBJ2-3; D not certain. Trimming took 5 bases from V and 2 from J, leaving 5 bases between them. This CDR3 is 12 amino acids long. The germline V gene encodes CDR1 MNHEY and CDR2 SMNVEV (reference sequence). CDR3 sequence reads: CASSQNTDTQYF. CDR3 nucleotide sequence: TGTGCCAGCAGTCAGAACACAGATACGCAGTATTTT.

This clone came up a few times. This sample includes further DNA sequences coding for the same CDR3. The chain couples TRBV4-2 to TRBJ2-7; TRBD2 agrees at 9 bases. Trimming cost V 0 bases and J 1 base; bases outside gene matches: 13. This CDR3 is built from 19 residues. Germline values: CDR1 LGHNA, CDR2 YNFKEQ. This CDR3 is CASSQDMGLAGSRSYEQYF. The CDR3 DNA reads TGTGCCAGCAGCCAAGATATGGGGCTAGCGGGATCCCGATCCTACGAGCAGTACTTC.

This clone occurred a few times. This chain links TRBV28 with TRBJ1-5; TRBD1 aligns across 9 bases. Germline-derived CDR1 and CDR2 are MDHEN and SYDVKM. The CDR3 length is 15 residues. The J segment lost 6 bases and the V segment lost 2 bases, leaving 5 bases of the junction unmatched. CDR3 nucleotide sequence: TGTGCCAGCAGTTTAGGGGACAGGGTCCTTCAGCCCCAGCATTTT. Amino acids: CASSLGDRVLQPQHF.

V and J are TRBV2 and TRBJ2-7, with TRBD1 matching 8 bases. The CDR3 extends over 15 amino acids. In germline, CDR1 is SNHLY, CDR2 FYNNEI. V was clipped by 5 bases and J by 3 bases; unmatched bases: 9. CDR3 loop: CASSPRKGQGYEQYF. Written as DNA, the CDR3 is TGTGCCAGCAGTCCCCGTAAAGGACAGGGCTACGAGCAGTACTTC.

In its sample, this clone was seen a few times. The chain combines TRBV13 with TRBJ2-2; D possibly corresponds to TRBD1 (6 bases). The germline CDR1 and CDR2 sequences are PRHDT and FYEKMQ (reference sequence). V was shortened by 4 bases and J by 2 bases, with 14 bases between the two germline ends. This CDR3 is 16 amino acids long. CDR3 amino acids: CASSSSRDTNTGELFF. CDR3 DNA: TGTGCCAGCAGCTCATCCCGGGACACCAACACCGGGGAGCTGTTTTTT.

This clone was recorded a few times. The gene calls are TRBV18 and TRBJ2-5, with D perhaps matching TRBD1 (6 bases). The CDR3 sequence is 18 residues long. CDR1 and CDR2 from the germline V gene are KGHSH and LQKENI. Trimming stripped 4 bases from V and 3 bases from J, with 24 bases between. The CDR3 DNA reads TGTGCCAGCTCACGACTTGGCCAAGCAGGGGATGAGGAAGAGACCCAGTACTTC. Its protein product is CASSRLGQAGDEEETQYF.

There are a few counts of this clone. This chain uses TRBV6-6 with TRBJ1-2; 9 bases agree with TRBD1. V was clipped by 7 bases and J by 4 bases; unmatched bases: 7. CDR3 length: 14 amino acids. CDR1 is MNHNY, CDR2 SVGAGI, per germline (reference sequence). The CDR3 nucleotides read TGTGCCAGCACATACAGGGGGCTGGGCTATGGCTACACCTTC. Protein sequence: CASTYRGLGYGYTF.

The chain carries TRBV7-4 and TRBJ2-3; TRBD2 aligns across 8 bases. This CDR3 comprises 19 residues. The germline CDR1 and CDR2 sequences are SGHVT and SQSDAQ. Trimming cost V 2 bases and J 0 bases; bases outside gene matches: 13. The CDR3 protein is CASSLTSSGLLTSTDTQYF. CDR3 bases: TGTGCCAGCAGCTTAACTTCTAGCGGGCTGTTAACTAGCACAGATACGCAGTATTTT.

The rearrangement uses TRBV15 and TRBJ1-5; 7 nucleotides match TRBD1. The V and J ends lost 3 bases and 7 bases, in that order; junction bases with no gene match: 6. Germline CDR1 LNHNV, CDR2 YYDKDF (reference sequence). The CDR3 totals 14 residues. In DNA, the CDR3 is TGTGCCACCAGCAGCAGACAGGGTCCCCAGCCCCAGCATTTT. It codes for CATSSRQGPQPQHF.

V is TRBV6-6 and J is TRBJ2-1; 13 nucleotides agree with TRBD2. CDR1 MNHNY and CDR2 SVGAGI come from the germline V gene (reference sequence). V dropped 4 bases and J dropped 6; count of bases not matched to a gene: 3. This CDR3 comprises 15 residues. CDR3 residues: CASSSTSGRTNEQFF. As DNA, the CDR3 is TGTGCCAGCAGTTCGACTAGCGGGAGGACCAATGAGCAGTTCTTC.

DNA for the CDR3: TGTGCCAGCAGTTTAATGGGGGGGAGCACTGAAGCTTTCTTT. Its protein is CASSLMGGSTEAFF. The chain carries TRBV27 and TRBJ1-1; D is possibly TRBD1 (5 bases). Germline V gene lookup returns CDR1 MNHEY and CDR2 SMNVEV (reference sequence). There are 14 residues in the CDR3. Trimming cost V 2 bases and J 4 bases, with 11 bases left between them.

This clone has ten or more counts. This chain links TRBV6-1 with TRBJ2-3; weak D call: TRBD1 (6 bases). From germline, CDR1 is MNHNS and CDR2 SASEGT. This CDR3 is built from 15 residues. V was pared by 7 bases and J by 2 bases, with 16 bases between. Written as DNA, the CDR3 is TGTGCCAGCACCACCGGGACACTTACCACAGATACGCAGTATTTT. Translated, it gives CASTTGTLTTDTQYF.

This clone was counted a few times. J is TRBJ1-5 and V is TRBV5-6; D remains unclear. Trimming stripped 2 bases from V and 2 bases from J, with 11 bases between. Per the germline V gene, CDR1 is SGHDT and CDR2 is YYEEEE. This CDR3 spans 15 amino acids. This chain's CDR3 is CASSFFRSGNQPQHF. The CDR3 coding sequence is TGTGCCAGCAGCTTTTTTCGAAGCGGCAATCAGCCCCAGCATTTT. Based on the CDR3 plus reference TRBV5-6 and TRBJ1-5, the full variable domain is DAGVTQSPTHLIKTRGQQVTLRCSPKSGHDTVSWYQQALGQGPQFIFQYYEEEERQRGNFPDRFSGHQFPNYSSELNVNALLLGDSALYLCASSFFRSGNQPQHFGDGTRLSIL.

This chain links TRBV4-1 with TRBJ2-2; D possibly corresponds to TRBD2 (6 bases). The germline V gene has CDR1 MGHRA and CDR2 YSYEKL. The CDR3 sequence is 16 residues long. V lost 1 base, J lost 8 bases, and 17 bases lay in between. The CDR3 reads CASSQVASDNGGELFF. The CDR3 DNA follows: TGCGCCAGCAGCCAAGTTGCTAGCGATAACGGGGGGGAGCTGTTTTTT.

This clone has ten or more counts. The chain is built from TRBV5-1 and TRBJ2-2; 15 bases agree with TRBD2. The germline CDR1 and CDR2 sequences are SGHRS and YFSETQ. The V and J ends lost 4 bases and 5 bases, in that order; junction bases with no gene match: 3. This CDR3 is 16 amino acids long. Here the CDR3 reads CASSGLAGGLTGELFF. DNA for the CDR3: TGCGCCAGCAGCGGACTAGCGGGGGGGCTGACCGGGGAGCTGTTTTTT.

The chain carries TRBV4-2 and TRBJ2-7; 9 bases line up with TRBD2. This CDR3 spans 15 amino acids. Germline CDR1 reads LGHNA; CDR2 reads YNFKEQ. Trimming cost V 0 bases and J 3 bases; bases outside gene matches: 3. The CDR3 is CASSQDAGGIYEQYF. The CDR3, as DNA: TGTGCCAGCAGCCAAGATGCGGGAGGGATCTACGAGCAGTACTTC.

The genes are TRBV6-4 and TRBJ2-2, with a tentative D call TRBD1 (5 bases). The germline gives CDR1 MRHNA, CDR2 SNTAGT. Trimming shortened V by 6 bases and J by 5 bases, and 16 bases separated the two germline ends. The CDR3 is 15 residues long. In nucleotides, the CDR3 is TGTGCCAGCAGCCCGACCTTAAGGGGAACCGGGGAGCTGTTTTTT. Protein sequence: CASSPTLRGTGELFF.

This clone was counted only a few times. The chain uses TRBV5-3 and TRBJ1-6; 9 nucleotides line up with TRBD1. TRBV5-3 is labeled an ORF, and its function is uncertain. The CDR3 sequence is 19 residues long. V was clipped by 0 bases and J by 4 bases; unmatched bases: 11. CDR3 sequence reads: CARSLVGTGFRRYNSPLHF. CDR3 sequence (DNA): TGTGCCAGAAGCTTGGTGGGGACAGGGTTTAGGAGGTATAATTCACCCCTCCACTTT.

This clone turned up a few times. This chain uses TRBV9 with TRBJ2-5; 8 bases are shared with TRBD1. Germline CDR1 SGDLS, CDR2 YYNGEE. J gave up 5 bases and V 4 bases, and 10 bases lay outside the gene matches. This CDR3 comprises 15 residues. CDR3 DNA: TGTGCCAGCAGCAATGGACAGGGAGTTTGGGAGACCCAGTACTTC. Translation: CASSNGQGVWETQYF.

This clone was counted many times. The rearrangement joins TRBV19 to TRBJ2-7; TRBD2 matches 9 bases. Germline assignment: CDR1 LNHDA and CDR2 SQIVND (reference sequence). J gave up 5 bases and V 5 bases, and 10 bases lay outside the gene matches. The CDR3 is made up of 15 amino acids. The CDR3 DNA reads as TGTGCCAGTAGTTCTGTTGCGGGAGGGCCGAACGAGCAGTACTTC. Its translation: CASSSVAGGPNEQYF.

The chain uses TRBV5-1 and TRBJ2-1, with 9 nucleotides matching TRBD1. V shed 2 bases and J 5 bases; nucleotides not matched to a gene: 8. The length of the CDR3 is 16 residues. Looked up from germline, CDR1 is SGHRS and CDR2 is YFSETQ. The CDR3 region is CASSFLAGTGNNEQFF. CDR3 in DNA: TGCGCCAGCAGCTTTTTAGCCGGGACAGGGAACAATGAGCAGTTCTTC. The complete variable domain, with remaining parts taken from reference TRBV5-1 and TRBJ2-1, reads KAGVTQTPRYLIKTRGQQVTLSCSPISGHRSVSWYQQTPGQGLQFLFEYFSETQRNKGNFPGRFSGRQFSNSRSEMNVSTLELGDSALYLCASSFLAGTGNNEQFFGPGTRLTVL.

This clone was seen a handful of times. The V and J genes are TRBV7-2 and TRBJ1-2; D is undetermined. There are 13 residues in the CDR3. V lost 5 bases to trimming and J lost 4 bases, with 11 bases between them. Germline V gene sequence: CDR1 SGHTA, CDR2 FQGNSA. CDR3 region: CASSPSLAYGYTF. In DNA, the CDR3 is TGTGCCAGCAGCCCCTCCTTAGCCTATGGCTACACCTTC.